This TCR beta chain is drawn from a study of shared T cell receptors in the human thymus. The CDR3 has 14 amino acids. With 3 bases removed from V and 4 bases from J, the gap between germline ends came to 13 bases. Germline CDR1 is SGHNT and CDR2 is YYREEE (reference sequence). Method: immunoSEQ multiplex PCR; TCRdb's copy keeps in-frame clones and lacks some. The table has some 760,000 clones, 70% to 90% seen once. This sample also belongs to another study, concerning human thymus T cells. This second report adds: The donors were infants in Finland with congenital heart defects, otherwise immunologically healthy. The source of the thymus tissue was resections taken during corrective heart surgery.

V and J are TRBV5-4 and TRBJ1-1; D perhaps matches TRBD1 (5 bases). Sequencing input: thymocytes. This receptor was identified in a girl under two years old with a congenital heart defect. The CDR3 sequence: CASSSSGGSTEAFF. The CDR3 DNA sequence: TGTGCCAGCAGCTCGTCGGGGGGGAGCACTGAAGCTTTCTTT.